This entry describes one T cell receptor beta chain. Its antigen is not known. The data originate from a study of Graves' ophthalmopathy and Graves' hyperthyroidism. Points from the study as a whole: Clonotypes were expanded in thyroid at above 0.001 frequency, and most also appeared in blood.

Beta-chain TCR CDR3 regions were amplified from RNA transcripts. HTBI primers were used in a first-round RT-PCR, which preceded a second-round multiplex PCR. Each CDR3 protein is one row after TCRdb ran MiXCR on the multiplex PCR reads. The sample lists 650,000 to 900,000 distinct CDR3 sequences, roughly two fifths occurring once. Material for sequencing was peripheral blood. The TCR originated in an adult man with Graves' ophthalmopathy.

The CDR3 DNA reads TGTGCCAGCAGCCTCGCCCTGGTGAGGGGGGGAGAGACCCAGTACTTC. Its translation is CASSLALVRGGETQYF. This chain uses TRBV7-9 with TRBJ2-5; D is possibly TRBD2 (7 bases). V dropped 5 bases and J dropped 4 bases, with 20 bases sitting between them. Germline V gene sequence: CDR1 SEHNR, CDR2 FQNEAQ (reference sequence). CDR3 length equals 16 residues.